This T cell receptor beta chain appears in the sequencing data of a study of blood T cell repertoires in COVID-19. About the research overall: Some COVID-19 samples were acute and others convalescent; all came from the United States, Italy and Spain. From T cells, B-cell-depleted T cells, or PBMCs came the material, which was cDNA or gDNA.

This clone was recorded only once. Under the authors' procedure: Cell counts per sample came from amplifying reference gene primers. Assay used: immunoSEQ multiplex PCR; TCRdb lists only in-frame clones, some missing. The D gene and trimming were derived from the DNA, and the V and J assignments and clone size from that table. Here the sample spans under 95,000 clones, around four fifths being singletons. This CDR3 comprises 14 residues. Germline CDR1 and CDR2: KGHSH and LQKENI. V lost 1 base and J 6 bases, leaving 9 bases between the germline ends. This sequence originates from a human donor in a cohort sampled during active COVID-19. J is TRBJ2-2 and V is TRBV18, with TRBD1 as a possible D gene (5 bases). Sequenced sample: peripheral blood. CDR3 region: CASSPQRGAGELFF. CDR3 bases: TGTGCCAGCTCACCACAAAGGGGCGCCGGGGAGCTGTTTTTT.